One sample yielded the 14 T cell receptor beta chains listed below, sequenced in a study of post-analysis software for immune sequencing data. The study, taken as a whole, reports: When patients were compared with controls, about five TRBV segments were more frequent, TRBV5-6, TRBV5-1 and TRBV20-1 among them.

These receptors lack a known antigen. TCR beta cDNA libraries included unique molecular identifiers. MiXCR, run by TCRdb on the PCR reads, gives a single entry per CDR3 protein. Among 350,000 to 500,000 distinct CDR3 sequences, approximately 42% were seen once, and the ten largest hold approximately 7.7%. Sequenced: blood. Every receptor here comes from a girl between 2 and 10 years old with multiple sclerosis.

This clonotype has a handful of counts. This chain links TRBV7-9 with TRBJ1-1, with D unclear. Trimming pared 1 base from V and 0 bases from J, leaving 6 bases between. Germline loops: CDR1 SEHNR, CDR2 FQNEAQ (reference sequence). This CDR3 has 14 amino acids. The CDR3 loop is CASSLGALNTEAFF. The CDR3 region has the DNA TGTGCCAGCAGCTTAGGGGCCCTGAACACTGAAGCTTTCTTT.

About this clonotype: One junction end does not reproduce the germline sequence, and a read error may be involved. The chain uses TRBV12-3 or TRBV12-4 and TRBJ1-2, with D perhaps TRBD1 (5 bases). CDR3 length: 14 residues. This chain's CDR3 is CASSLAEGRYGYNF. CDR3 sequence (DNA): TGTGCCAGCAGTTTAGCGGAGGGACGCTATGGCTACAACTTC.

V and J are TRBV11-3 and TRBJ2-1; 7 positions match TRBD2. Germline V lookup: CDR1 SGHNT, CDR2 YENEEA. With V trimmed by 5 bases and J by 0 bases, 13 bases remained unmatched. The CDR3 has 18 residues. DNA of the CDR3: TGTGCCAGCAGCCCCCGGAGAAGCGGGACCAGCTCCTACAATGAGCAGTTCTTC. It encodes CASSPRRSGTSSYNEQFF.

The CDR3 region is CASMVRVNTEAFF. The CDR3 DNA is TGTGCCAGCATGGTCCGAGTGAACACTGAAGCTTTCTTT. The rearrangement joins TRBV7-9 to TRBJ1-1; D unclear. CDR3 length equals 13 residues. Germline V CDR1 and CDR2: SEHNR, FQNEAQ (reference sequence). Trimming left V 7 bases short and J 0 bases short, with 9 bases between.

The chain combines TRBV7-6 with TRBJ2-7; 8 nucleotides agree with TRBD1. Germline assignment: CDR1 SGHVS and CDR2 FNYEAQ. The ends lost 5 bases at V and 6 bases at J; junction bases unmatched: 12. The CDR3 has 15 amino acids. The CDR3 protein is CASSPRADRDSEQYF. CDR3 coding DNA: TGTGCCAGCAGCCCGCGCGCGGACAGGGACAGCGAGCAGTACTTC. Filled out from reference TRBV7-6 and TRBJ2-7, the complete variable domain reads GAGVSQSPRYKVTKRGQDVALRCDPISGHVSLYWYRQALGQGPEFLTYFNYEAQQDKSGLPNDRFSAERPEGSISTLTIQRTEQRDSAMYRCASSPRADRDSEQYFGPGTRLTVT.

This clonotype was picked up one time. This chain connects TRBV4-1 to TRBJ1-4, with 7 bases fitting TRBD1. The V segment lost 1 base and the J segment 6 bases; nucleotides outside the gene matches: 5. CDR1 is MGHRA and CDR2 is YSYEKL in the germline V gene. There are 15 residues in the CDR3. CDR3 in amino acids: CASSQVEGGYEKLFF. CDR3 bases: TGCGCCAGCAGCCAAGTTGAAGGGGGCTATGAAAAACTGTTTTTT.

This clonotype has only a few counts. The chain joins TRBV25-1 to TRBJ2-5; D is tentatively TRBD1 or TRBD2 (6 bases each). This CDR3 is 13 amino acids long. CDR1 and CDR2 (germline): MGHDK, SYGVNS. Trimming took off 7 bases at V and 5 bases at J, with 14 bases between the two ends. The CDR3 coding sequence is TGTGCCAGCAAGGGGGGTCATTGGGAGACCCAGTACTTC. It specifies CASKGGHWETQYF. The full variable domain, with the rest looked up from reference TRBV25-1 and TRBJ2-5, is EADIYQTPRYLVIGTGKKITLECSQTMGHDKMYWYQQDPGMELHLIHYSYGVNSTEKGDLSSESTVSRIRTEHFPLTLESARPSHTSQYLCASKGGHWETQYFGPGTRLLVL.

This CDR3 reads CASSHGTGFQETQYF. As DNA, the CDR3 is TGCGCCAGCAGCCACGGGACAGGGTTCCAAGAGACCCAGTACTTC. The chain is built from TRBV5-1 and TRBJ2-5; 9 bases agree with TRBD1. The CDR3 runs 15 residues. The V segment lost 4 bases and the J segment 1 base; nucleotides outside the gene matches: 5. Germline CDR1 and CDR2: SGHRS and YFSETQ.

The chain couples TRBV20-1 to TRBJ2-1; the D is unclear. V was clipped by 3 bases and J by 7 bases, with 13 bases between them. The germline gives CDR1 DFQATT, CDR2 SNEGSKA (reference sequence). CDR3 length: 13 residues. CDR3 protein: CSASLADRNEQFF. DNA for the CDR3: TGCAGTGCTAGCCTCGCGGACCGTAATGAGCAGTTCTTC.

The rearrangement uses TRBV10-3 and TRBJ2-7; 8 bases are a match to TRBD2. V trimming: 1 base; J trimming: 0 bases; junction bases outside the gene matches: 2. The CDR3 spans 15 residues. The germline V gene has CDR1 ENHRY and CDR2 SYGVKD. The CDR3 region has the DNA TGTGCCATCAGTGAGTACAGCGGGAGCTCCTACGAGCAGTACTTC. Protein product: CAISEYSGSSYEQYF.

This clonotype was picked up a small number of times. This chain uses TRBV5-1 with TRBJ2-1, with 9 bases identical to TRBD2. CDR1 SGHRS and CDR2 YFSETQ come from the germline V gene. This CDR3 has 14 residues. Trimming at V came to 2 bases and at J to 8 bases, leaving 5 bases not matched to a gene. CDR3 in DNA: TGCGCCAGCAGCTTTGTAGCGGGAGTGGATGAGCAGTTCTTC. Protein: CASSFVAGVDEQFF.

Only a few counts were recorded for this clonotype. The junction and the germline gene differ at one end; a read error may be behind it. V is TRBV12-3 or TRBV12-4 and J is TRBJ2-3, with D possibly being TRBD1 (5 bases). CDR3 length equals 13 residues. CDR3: CASSLDRTDTQYF. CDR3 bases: TGTGCCAGCAGCTTAGACAGAACAGATACGCAGTATTTT.

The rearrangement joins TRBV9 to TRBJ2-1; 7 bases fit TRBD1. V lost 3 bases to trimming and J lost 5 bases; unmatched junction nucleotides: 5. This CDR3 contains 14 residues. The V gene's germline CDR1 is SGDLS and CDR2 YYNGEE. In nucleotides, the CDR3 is TGTGCCAGCAGCGCTACCGGGACAGACAATGAGCAGTTCTTC. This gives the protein CASSATGTDNEQFF. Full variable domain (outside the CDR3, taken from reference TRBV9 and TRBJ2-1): DSGVTQTPKHLITATGQRVTLRCSPRSGDLSVYWYQQSLDQGLQFLIQYYNGEERAKGNILERFSAQQFPDLHSELNLSSLELGDSALYFCASSATGTDNEQFFGPGTRLTVL.

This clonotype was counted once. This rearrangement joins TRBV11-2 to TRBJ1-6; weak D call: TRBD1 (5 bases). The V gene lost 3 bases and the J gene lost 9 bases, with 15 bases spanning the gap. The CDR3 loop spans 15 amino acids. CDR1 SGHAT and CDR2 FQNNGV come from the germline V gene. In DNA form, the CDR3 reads TGTGCCAGCAGCTTCACCGGGGCCCGGACTTCACCCCTCCACTTT. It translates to CASSFTGARTSPLHF.